This paragraph reports one T cell receptor beta chain. This clonotype was counted between two and nine times. Its recognized antigen is unknown. Within one base of it there is no much larger clone, and no base qualities were kept. Only healthy Caucasian donors were included. Three pairs of female monozygotic twins, all aged 18 to 29 years, made up the twin cohort. Positive isolation kits from Invitrogen were used to isolate CD4+ and CD8+ T cell populations. This sample is drawn from a study of identical twins (dated by TCRdb to 2016 to 2017). Context from the whole study: TCR alpha and beta repertoires from monozygotic twins, unrelated adults of various ages and cord blood were deep-sequenced to test whether fetal clonotypes persist. To rule out contamination, replicate twin experiments were performed at different times with different library preparation protocols.

Study-wide findings and limitations: Zero-insertion analyses could be partly confounded by invariant T cells such as MAIT and iNKT, although diverse VJ usage argued against such confounding for most clonotypes. Out-of-frame TCR alpha sharing in monozygotic twins was systematically underestimated by recombination models, whereas sharing between unrelated individuals was in agreement with the recombination models. Out-of-frame TCR alpha sequences shared between twins showed an excess of low generation-probability sequences compared with coincidental sharing between unrelated individuals. Abundant cord blood beta clonotypes carried fewer insertions; young adult naive repertoires showed a weaker similar trend, while memory repertoires showed none. Because the same donors could not be followed over many years, the conclusions relied on cross-sectional statistical analysis. In beta out-of-frame sequences, excess twin sharing was weaker, because having fewer shared sequences lowered the signal-to-noise ratio.

The library was produced with 5' RACE. Sequencing instrument: Illumina HiSeq 2000. Template switching added a universal primer binding site, and the final cDNA carried a unique molecular identifier that allowed TCR cDNA molecules to be counted accurately. Specific primers in the conserved constant-segment region were used to synthesize first-strand cDNA for the TCR alpha and beta chains. To control for contamination, every cDNA library was double barcoded, receiving both a SMART-Mk sample barcode and Illumina barcodes. TruSeq adapter sequences and Illumina sample barcodes were added in two successive PCR steps. The Illumina HiSeq platform was used with custom primers to sequence TCR alpha and beta cDNA libraries. As for the original processing: MiGEC processed the raw reads to extract unique molecular identifiers, while MiXCR was used to determine the CDR3 positions. For each individual, recombination models were inferred using an EM algorithm with the repgenHMM and IGoR tools. Shared clonotype analysis was performed with the tcR package in R, normalizing sharing by the product of cloneset sizes. Out-of-frame nonproductive sequences were analyzed to study raw recombination free of thymic and clonal selection effects. Starting from the raw public reads, TCRdb applied fastp trimming at Q25, assembled clones with MiXCR and retained in-frame beta chains. Merged by CDR3 protein, the rows form single entries marked with the most common genes and DNA. The V and J calls follow TCRdb's processing rather than the paper's. The sample has just over 450,000 distinct CDR3 sequences on record, about 14% of them singletons. 0.52% of the sample belongs to the ten largest clones.

Including the terminal cysteine and phenylalanine, the CDR3 comprises 14 residues. The kept DNA is CDR3 alone, 42 bases in frame from the first base. V and J are trimmed by 2 bases and 8 bases, and the gene matches miss 8 bases of the junction. The germline V gene yields ENHRY for CDR1 and SYGVKD for CDR2. The same data also went into a second study, on yellow fever vaccine responses in identical twins. The other study reports the following: According to the authors, the vaccine-induced T cell response in identical twins seemed to be partly convergent and partly specific to each individual. Focusing on identical twins, the study followed the T cell clones that responded to the vaccine, and did so with precision.

The receptor chain draws on TRBV10-3 and TRBJ1-2; 7 bases in the junction line up with TRBD1. Sequences were obtained from CD4+ T cells sorted from blood. The sequence was obtained from a woman between 18 and 29 years old in good health. This receptor has the CDR3 CAISEREGTDGYTF. The DNA sequence is given as TGTGCCATCAGTGAGAGGGAGGGGACAGACGGCTACACCTTC.